Listed here is a single T cell receptor (beta chain). This sample is part of a study of blood T cell repertoires in COVID-19. Looking at the study overall: COVID-19 samples, acute and convalescent, were from the United States, Italy and Spain. The cDNA or gDNA used as material had been derived from T cells, B-cell-depleted T cells, or PBMCs.

The V gene's germline CDR1 is LNHDA and CDR2 SQIVND (reference sequence). V shed 11 bases, J shed 3 bases, and the junction held 17 bases outside the gene matches. The CDR3 sequence is 16 residues long. In the authors' methods: Quantification of nucleated cells was approximated via reference gene primer amplification. TCRdb's copy holds only in-frame clones and misses some; the assay was immunoSEQ multiplex PCR. V, J and clone size derive from that table, while D and trimming were established from the DNA sequence. The table has roughly 200,000 clones, roughly 86% seen once. Sequencing input: peripheral blood. The V gene is TRBV19, the J gene TRBJ2-3; TRBD1 agrees at 7 bases. The receptor was isolated from a young man with active or convalescent COVID-19. The CDR3 reads CASSRAEGAKTDTQYF. The CDR3 nucleotides read TGTGCCTCCAGTAGAGCAGAGGGGGCGAAAACAGATACGCAGTATTTT. Together with reference TRBV19 and TRBJ2-3, the CDR3 gives the full variable domain: DGGITQSPKYLFRKEGQNVTLSCEQNLNHDAMYWYRQDPGQGLRLIYYSQIVNDFQKGDIAEGYSVSREKKESFPLTVTSAQKNPTAFYLCASSRAEGAKTDTQYFGPGTRLTVL.